The clone carrying this T cell receptor beta chain was seen only a few times. The source material, RNA transcripts, was used to amplify TCR beta CDR3 regions. HTBI primers were used for first-round RT-PCR of the TCR CDR3. TCRdb used MiXCR to reprocess the multiplex PCR reads, holding one entry per CDR3 protein. The sample has around 500,000 distinct CDR3 sequences, 11% to 15% seen once. The CDR3 is made up of 13 amino acids. Germline lookup yields CDR1 GTSNPN and CDR2 SVGIG (reference sequence). Trimming pared 7 bases from V and 6 bases from J, leaving 16 bases between. This sample is part of a study of T cells in Graves' hyperthyroidism and ophthalmopathy. Overall study context: It was at initial diagnosis, before any treatment, that peripheral blood was collected.

Graves' hyperthyroidism showing no ophthalmopathy progression within 18 months was considered stable. The V and J genes are TRBV30 and TRBJ2-1; possible D gene TRBD1, 5 bases. This clonotype originated in a woman aged 40 to 50 with Graves' hyperthyroidism. Material: blood. CDR3 in DNA: TGTGCCTCCAACGTAAGGGGTGGCAATGAGCAGTTCTTC. Its translation is CASNVRGGNEQFF.